These 22 T cell receptor beta chains originate from one sample sequenced in a study of blood T cell repertoires in COVID-19. Data came from immunoSEQ multiplex PCR; TCRdb stores just in-frame clones and leaves some out. Among approximately 60,000 clones listed, about 70% were seen once. The sample taken for sequencing was peripheral blood. Receptors originate from a human donor in a cohort sampled during active COVID-19.

The chain recombines TRBV5-6 with TRBJ2-5; 8 positions match TRBD1. CDR3 length equals 15 residues. The V gene's germline CDR1 is SGHDT and CDR2 YYEEEE. The V segment lost 5 bases and the J segment 3 bases; nucleotides outside the gene matches: 9. This CDR3 is CASRFAWDRKETQYF. DNA of the CDR3: TGTGCCAGCAGGTTTGCATGGGACAGGAAAGAGACCCAGTACTTC.

There are a few counts of this clone. This chain uses TRBV2 with TRBJ1-3, with D unclear. Between the trimmed V and J ends, which lost 3 bases and 0 bases, there was a span of 9 bases. The germline gives CDR1 SNHLY, CDR2 FYNNEI. There are 15 residues in the CDR3. The CDR3 nucleotides read TGTGCCAGCAGTGACCGCGGCTACTCTGGAAACACCATATATTTT. As protein: CASSDRGYSGNTIYF.

The chain is built from TRBV5-6 and TRBJ1-5; no reliable D call. Germline V gives CDR1 SGHDT, CDR2 YYEEEE. V was cut by 3 bases and J by 4 bases, with 11 bases left in between. This CDR3 has 14 amino acids. The CDR3: CASSSSGVNQPQHF. DNA of the CDR3: TGTGCCAGCAGCTCCAGCGGGGTTAATCAGCCCCAGCATTTT.

This clone appeared a single time. The chain combines TRBV2 with TRBJ2-7, with 7 nucleotides matching TRBD1. With 7 bases clipped from V and 5 bases from J, the junction kept 5 bases outside the gene matches. The CDR3 consists of 12 residues. Per the germline V gene, CDR1 is SNHLY and CDR2 is FYNNEI. CDR3 residues: CASKGDSNEQYF. CDR3 sequence (DNA): TGTGCCAGCAAGGGGGACAGTAACGAGCAGTACTTC.

In its sample, this clone was seen once. The rearrangement joins TRBV2 to TRBJ1-1; D remains unclear. The CDR3 extends over 11 amino acids. Trimming took off 3 bases at V and 10 bases at J, with 9 bases between the two ends. Germline V gives CDR1 SNHLY, CDR2 FYNNEI. The CDR3 loop reads CASSDFRGAFF. CDR3 DNA: TGTGCCAGCAGTGATTTTCGGGGAGCTTTCTTT. Using reference TRBV2 and TRBJ1-1 for the parts outside the CDR3, the full variable domain is EPEVTQTPSHQVTQMGQEVILRCVPISNHLYFYWYRQILGQKVEFLVSFYNNEISEKSEIFDDQFSVERPDGSNFTLKIRSTKLEDSAMYFCASSDFRGAFFGQGTRLTVV.

The chain carries TRBV6-1 and TRBJ1-5; weak D call: TRBD1 (6 bases). CDR1 is MNHNS and CDR2 is SASEGT in the germline V gene. Trimming left V 2 bases short and J 4 bases short, with 12 bases between. The CDR3 sequence is 15 residues long. The CDR3 spells CASSEPTGLNQPQHF. In DNA form, the CDR3 reads TGTGCCAGCAGTGAACCGACAGGTCTAAATCAGCCCCAGCATTTT.

This chain joins TRBV7-6 and TRBJ2-3, with TRBD2 as a possible D gene (5 bases). Germline-derived CDR1 and CDR2 are SGHVS and FNYEAQ. This CDR3 has 15 residues. Trimming took off 2 bases at V and 4 bases at J, with 13 bases between the two ends. CDR3 DNA sequence: TGTGCCAGCAGCTTAACGGGGAGTGAGGCAGATACGCAGTATTTT. This encodes CASSLTGSEADTQYF.

The chain carries TRBV29-1 and TRBJ1-4; D uncertain. This CDR3 is 13 amino acids long. The ends were cut back, 4 bases at V and 4 bases at J, with 10 bases in the middle. Germline V CDR1 and CDR2: SQVTM, ANQGSEA. The CDR3 nucleotides are TGCAGCGTTGTGGCGGGGTTTAATGAAAAACTGTTTTTT. It codes for CSVVAGFNEKLFF.

This chain uses TRBV21-1 with TRBJ1-1; the D call of TRBD1 is as the table states it, not checked on the DNA. TRBV21-1 is a recognized pseudogene. The CDR3 is made up of 15 amino acids. The CDR3 here is CASSKGRDTNTEAFF. The CDR3 region has the DNA TGTGCCAGCAGCAAAGGTCGGGACACAAACACTGAAGCTTTCTTT.

The J gene is TRBJ1-1, the V gene TRBV2, with 9 bases that match TRBD1. This CDR3 contains 16 residues. The V gene's germline CDR1 is SNHLY and CDR2 FYNNEI. The junction had 7 bases not matched to a gene; V was cut back by 1 base and J by 4 bases. The CDR3: CASSEDPRQGVTEAFF. CDR3 DNA sequence: TGTGCCAGCAGTGAAGATCCTCGACAGGGGGTCACTGAAGCTTTCTTT.

The chain employs TRBV7-7 and TRBJ1-5, with unresolved D. Germline assignment: CDR1 SSHAT and CDR2 FNYEAQ (reference sequence). The CDR3 contains 16 residues. Trimming took 7 bases from V and 4 from J, leaving 20 bases between them. The CDR3, as DNA: TGTGCCAGCACATCTTTGAGAAGGGAGTATAATCAGCCCCAGCATTTT. This gives the protein CASTSLRREYNQPQHF.

In its sample, this clone was seen once. The same CDR3 also results from other DNA sequences found in this sample. The chain combines TRBV3-1 (or the pseudogene TRBV3-2) with TRBJ2-5, with TRBD2 matching 8 bases. The CDR3 spans 15 residues. Germline CDR1 reads LGHDT; CDR2 reads YNNKEL (reference sequence). The V and J ends lost 4 bases and 0 bases, in that order; junction bases with no gene match: 4. Written as DNA, the CDR3 is TGTGCCAGCAGCCGCTCTAGCGGGTACCAAGAGACCCAGTACTTC. As protein: CASSRSSGYQETQYF.

CDR3 protein: CASSSGQGGNQPQHF. CDR3 nucleotide sequence: TGTGCCAGCAGCTCAGGACAGGGTGGGAATCAGCCCCAGCATTTT. The chain has TRBV6-5 and TRBJ1-5; TRBD1 aligns across 8 bases. The CDR3 is 15 amino acids. The germline gives CDR1 MNHEY, CDR2 SVGAGI. With V trimmed by 6 bases and J by 4 bases, 8 bases remained unmatched.

This chain connects TRBV7-8 to TRBJ2-5; 8 bases align to TRBD2. CDR1 SGHVS and CDR2 FQNEAQ come from the germline V gene. With 4 bases clipped from V and 3 bases from J, the junction kept 4 bases outside the gene matches. This CDR3 region has 14 residues. The CDR3 protein is CASSSGTREETQYF. CDR3 bases: TGTGCCAGCAGCTCCGGGACTAGGGAAGAGACCCAGTACTTC.

V is TRBV10-3 and J is TRBJ2-3, with 7 positions matching TRBD2. This CDR3 is 13 amino acids long. V lost 8 bases, J lost 6 bases, and 8 bases stayed unmatched. Germline CDR1 is ENHRY and CDR2 is SYGVKD. The CDR3 DNA follows: TGTGCCATCGGGCGGGGGAGTGGGGATACGCAGTATTTT. Residues: CAIGRGSGDTQYF.

The rearrangement uses TRBV2 and TRBJ1-2; 7 bases are a match to TRBD1. The germline gives CDR1 SNHLY, CDR2 FYNNEI. V trimming: 8 bases; J trimming: 10 bases; junction bases outside the gene matches: 10. CDR3 length: 12 amino acids. This CDR3 is CASETGQFDYTF. The CDR3, as DNA: TGTGCCAGCGAAACGGGACAGTTTGACTACACCTTC.

DNA for the CDR3: TGTGCCAGCAGTTACGGGTGGGGGGGCAACACAGATACGCAGTATTTT. Translation: CASSYGWGGNTDTQYF. This rearrangement joins TRBV6-5 to TRBJ2-3, with a tentative D call TRBD2 (7 bases). CDR3 length equals 16 residues. V was trimmed by 2 bases and J by 2 bases, leaving 14 bases between them. Germline V gene lookup returns CDR1 MNHEY and CDR2 SVGAGI.

The chain combines TRBV3-1 (or the pseudogene TRBV3-2) with TRBJ1-6, with D possibly being TRBD1 (5 bases). Germline V gene lookup returns CDR1 LGHDT and CDR2 YNNKEL (reference sequence). V was shortened by 1 base and J by 1 base, with 8 bases between the two germline ends. This CDR3 region has 16 residues. CDR3 bases: TGTGCCAGCAGCCAAGGGGGCGCGTCCTATAATTCACCCCTCCACTTT. Translation gives CASSQGGASYNSPLHF.

The chain is built from TRBV4-1 and TRBJ2-7, with 15 positions matching TRBD2. Germline V lookup: CDR1 MGHRA, CDR2 YSYEKL. CDR3 length: 16 amino acids. After removal of 1 base from V and 4 bases from J, the junction contained 2 bases not matched to a gene. CDR3 sequence (DNA): TGCGCCAGCAGCCAAGGGACTAGCGGGGGGGCTTACGAGCAGTACTTC. Protein: CASSQGTSGGAYEQYF.

This chain links TRBV4-2 with TRBJ1-4; the D is unclear. Germline values: CDR1 LGHNA, CDR2 YNFKEQ. V was pared by 0 bases and J by 5 bases, with 19 bases between. The CDR3 spans 18 residues. CDR3 in amino acids: CASSQEPSFGPRNEKLFF. The DNA of the CDR3 is TGTGCCAGCAGCCAAGAGCCCTCGTTCGGCCCGCGGAATGAAAAACTGTTTTTT.

This clone occurred a few times. The chain recombines TRBV7-9 with TRBJ2-1, with TRBD2 matching 12 bases. Germline V gene sequence: CDR1 SEHNR, CDR2 FQNEAQ (reference sequence). The CDR3 is 18 amino acids. The J segment lost 6 bases and the V segment lost 5 bases, leaving 14 bases of the junction unmatched. The CDR3 protein is CASSLGLAGPDSRNEQFF. The CDR3 nucleotides are TGTGCCAGCAGCCTGGGACTAGCGGGCCCGGATTCCCGCAATGAGCAGTTCTTC.

This clone occurred many times. The V call is TRBV5-1, the J call TRBJ2-2; no definite D call. Germline V gene lookup returns CDR1 SGHRS and CDR2 YFSETQ. Trimming left V 0 bases short and J 4 bases short, with 13 bases between. This CDR3 has 16 residues. For the CDR3, the DNA is TGCGCCAGCAGCTTGGGGTCTGTGGCGGCCACCGGGGAGCTGTTTTTT. Amino acids: CASSLGSVAATGELFF.